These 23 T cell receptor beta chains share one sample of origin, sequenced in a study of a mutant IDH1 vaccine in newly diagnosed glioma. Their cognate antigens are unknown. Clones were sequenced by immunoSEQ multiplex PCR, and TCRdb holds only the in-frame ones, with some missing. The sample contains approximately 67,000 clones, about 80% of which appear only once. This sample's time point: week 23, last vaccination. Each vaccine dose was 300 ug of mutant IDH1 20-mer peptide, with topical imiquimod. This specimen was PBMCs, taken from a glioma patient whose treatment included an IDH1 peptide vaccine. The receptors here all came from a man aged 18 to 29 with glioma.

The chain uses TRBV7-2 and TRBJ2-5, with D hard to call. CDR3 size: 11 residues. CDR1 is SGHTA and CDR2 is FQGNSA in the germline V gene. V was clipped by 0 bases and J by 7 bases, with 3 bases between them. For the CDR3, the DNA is TGTGCCAGCAGCTTAGCAGTGACCCAGTACTTC. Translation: CASSLAVTQYF.

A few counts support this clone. CDR3 nucleotides: TGTGCCAGCAGCTACGGGACAGGGAATAGCAATCAGCCCCAGCATTTT. Amino acid sequence: CASSYGTGNSNQPQHF. The rearrangement links TRBV7-9 to TRBJ1-5; 9 positions match TRBD1. There are 16 residues in the CDR3. CDR1 SEHNR and CDR2 FQNEAQ come from the germline V gene (reference sequence). With 4 bases clipped from V and 0 bases from J, the junction kept 4 bases outside the gene matches. Complete variable domain (other parts from reference TRBV7-9 and TRBJ1-5): DTGVSQNPRHKITKRGQNVTFRCDPISEHNRLYWYRQTLGQGPEFLTYFQNEAQLEKSRLLSDRFSAERPKGSFSTLEIQRTEQGDSAMYLCASSYGTGNSNQPQHFGDGTRLSIL.

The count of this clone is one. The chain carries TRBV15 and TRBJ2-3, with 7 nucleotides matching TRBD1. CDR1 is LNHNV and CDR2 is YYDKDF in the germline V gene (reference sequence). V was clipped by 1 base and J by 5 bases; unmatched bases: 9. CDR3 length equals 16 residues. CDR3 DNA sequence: TGTGCCACCAGCAGAGCCAGGGGGTGGACAGAAGATACGCAGTATTTT. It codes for CATSRARGWTEDTQYF.

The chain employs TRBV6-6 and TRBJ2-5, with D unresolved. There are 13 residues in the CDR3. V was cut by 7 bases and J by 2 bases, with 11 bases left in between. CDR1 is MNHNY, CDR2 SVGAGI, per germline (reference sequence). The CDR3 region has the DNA TGTGCCAGCAAGGTACACGGACAAGAGACCCAGTACTTC. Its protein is CASKVHGQETQYF.

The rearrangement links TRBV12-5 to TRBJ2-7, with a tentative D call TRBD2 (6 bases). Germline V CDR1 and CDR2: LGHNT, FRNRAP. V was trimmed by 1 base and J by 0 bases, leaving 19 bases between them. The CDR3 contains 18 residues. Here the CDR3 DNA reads TGTGCTAGTGGTTTGGACCTTTCAGGAGTAGCGGACTCCTACGAGCAGTACTTC. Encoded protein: CASGLDLSGVADSYEQYF.

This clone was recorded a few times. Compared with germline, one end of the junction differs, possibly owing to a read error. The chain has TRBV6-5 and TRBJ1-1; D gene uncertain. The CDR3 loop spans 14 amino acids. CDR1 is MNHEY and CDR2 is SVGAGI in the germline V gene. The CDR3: CASRQREAGHRVIF. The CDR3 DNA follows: TGTGCCAGCAGACAACGGGAGGCTGGGCACAGAGTAATCTTT.

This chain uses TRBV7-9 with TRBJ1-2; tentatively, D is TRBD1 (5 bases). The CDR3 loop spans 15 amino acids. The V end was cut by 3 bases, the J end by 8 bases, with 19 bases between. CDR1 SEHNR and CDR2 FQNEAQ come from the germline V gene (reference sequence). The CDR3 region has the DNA TGTGCCAGCAGCTTTATGGGGGATCGAGAGAGAGGCTACACCTTC. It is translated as CASSFMGDRERGYTF.

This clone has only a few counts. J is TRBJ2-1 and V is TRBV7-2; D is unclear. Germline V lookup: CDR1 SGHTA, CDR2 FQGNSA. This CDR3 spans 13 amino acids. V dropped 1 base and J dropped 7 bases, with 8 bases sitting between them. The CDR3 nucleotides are TGTGCCAGCAGCTTAGACCGAGTGAATGAGCAGTTCTTC. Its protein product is CASSLDRVNEQFF.

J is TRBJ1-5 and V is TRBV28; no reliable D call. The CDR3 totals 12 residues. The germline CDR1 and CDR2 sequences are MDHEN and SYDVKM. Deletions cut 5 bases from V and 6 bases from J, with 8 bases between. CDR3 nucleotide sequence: TGTGCCAGCAGTAAAATGGGTCAGCCCCAGCATTTT. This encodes CASSKMGQPQHF.

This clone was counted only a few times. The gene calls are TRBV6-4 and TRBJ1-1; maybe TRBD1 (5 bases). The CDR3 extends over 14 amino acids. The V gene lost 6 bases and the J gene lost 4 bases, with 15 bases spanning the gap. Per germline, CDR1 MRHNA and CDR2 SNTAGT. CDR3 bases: TGTGCCAGCAGGGGGGGTGGGGCGGGCACTGAAGCTTTCTTT. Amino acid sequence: CASRGGGAGTEAFF.

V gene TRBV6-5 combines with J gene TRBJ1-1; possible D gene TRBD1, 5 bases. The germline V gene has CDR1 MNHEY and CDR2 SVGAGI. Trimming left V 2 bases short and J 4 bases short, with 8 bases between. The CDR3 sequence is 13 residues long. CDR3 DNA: TGTGCCAGCAGTTACGAGGGGAGCACTGAAGCTTTCTTT. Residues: CASSYEGSTEAFF.

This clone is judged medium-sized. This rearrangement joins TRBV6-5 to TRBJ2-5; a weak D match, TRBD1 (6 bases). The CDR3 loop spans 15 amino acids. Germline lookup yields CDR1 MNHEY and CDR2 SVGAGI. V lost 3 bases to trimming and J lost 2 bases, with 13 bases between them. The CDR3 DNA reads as TGTGCCAGCAGTTATACAGGGAAATTTCAAGAGACCCAGTACTTC. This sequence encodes CASSYTGKFQETQYF.

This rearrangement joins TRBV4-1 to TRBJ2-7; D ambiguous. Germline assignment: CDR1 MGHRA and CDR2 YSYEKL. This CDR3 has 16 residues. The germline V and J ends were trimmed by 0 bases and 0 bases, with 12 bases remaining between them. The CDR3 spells CASSQDFPSSSYEQYF. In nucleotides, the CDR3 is TGCGCCAGCAGCCAAGATTTCCCTTCTAGCTCCTACGAGCAGTACTTC.

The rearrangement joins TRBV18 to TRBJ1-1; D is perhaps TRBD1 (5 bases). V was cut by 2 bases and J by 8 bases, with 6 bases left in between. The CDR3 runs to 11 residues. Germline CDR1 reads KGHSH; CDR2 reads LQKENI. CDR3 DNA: TGTGCCAGCTCACCATGGGACGAAGCTTTCTTT. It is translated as CASSPWDEAFF.

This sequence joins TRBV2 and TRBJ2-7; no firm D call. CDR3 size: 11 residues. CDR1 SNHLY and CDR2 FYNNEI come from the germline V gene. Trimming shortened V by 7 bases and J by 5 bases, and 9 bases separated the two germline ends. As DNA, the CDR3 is TGTGCCAGCACCCAGATCCACGAGCAGTACTTC. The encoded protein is CASTQIHEQYF.

The CDR3 DNA follows: TGTGCCAGCAGCCGTGACAGGGGGTATGGCTACACCTTC. This codes for CASSRDRGYGYTF. The chain couples TRBV9 to TRBJ1-2; TRBD1 agrees at 9 bases. The V and J ends lost 4 bases and 5 bases, in that order; junction bases with no gene match: 3. The CDR3 loop spans 13 amino acids. The V gene's germline CDR1 is SGDLS and CDR2 YYNGEE.

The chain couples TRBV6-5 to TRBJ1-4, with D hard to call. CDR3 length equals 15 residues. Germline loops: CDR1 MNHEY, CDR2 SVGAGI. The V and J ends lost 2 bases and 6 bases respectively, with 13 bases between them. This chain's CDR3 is CASSYGSPLYEKLFF. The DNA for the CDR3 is TGTGCCAGCAGTTACGGGAGTCCTTTGTATGAAAAACTGTTTTTT.

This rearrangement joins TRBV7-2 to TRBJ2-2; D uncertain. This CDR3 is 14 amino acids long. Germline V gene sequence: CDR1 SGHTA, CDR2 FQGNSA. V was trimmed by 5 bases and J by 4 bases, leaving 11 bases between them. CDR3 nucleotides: TGTGCCAGCAGCGTCATATCCTCCACCGGGGAGCTGTTTTTT. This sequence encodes CASSVISSTGELFF.

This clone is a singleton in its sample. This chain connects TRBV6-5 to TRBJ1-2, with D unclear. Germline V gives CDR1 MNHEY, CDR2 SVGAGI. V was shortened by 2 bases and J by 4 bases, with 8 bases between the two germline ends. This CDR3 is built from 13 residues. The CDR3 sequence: CASSYGRTYGYTF. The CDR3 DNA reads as TGTGCCAGCAGTTACGGACGGACCTATGGCTACACCTTC.

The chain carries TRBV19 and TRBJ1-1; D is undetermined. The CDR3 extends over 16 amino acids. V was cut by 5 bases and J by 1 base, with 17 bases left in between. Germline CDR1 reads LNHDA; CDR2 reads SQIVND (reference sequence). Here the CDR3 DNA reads TGTGCCAGTAGTTCCCCTATCGGACGGCGGAACACTGAAGCTTTCTTT. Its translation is CASSSPIGRRNTEAFF. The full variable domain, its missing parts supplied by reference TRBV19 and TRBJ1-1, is DGGITQSPKYLFRKEGQNVTLSCEQNLNHDAMYWYRQDPGQGLRLIYYSQIVNDFQKGDIAEGYSVSREKKESFPLTVTSAQKNPTAFYLCASSSPIGRRNTEAFFGQGTRLTVV.

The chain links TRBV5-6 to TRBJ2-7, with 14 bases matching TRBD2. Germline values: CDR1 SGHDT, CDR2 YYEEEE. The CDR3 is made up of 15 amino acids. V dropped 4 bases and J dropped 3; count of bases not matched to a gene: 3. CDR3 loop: CASSRLAGGIYEQYF. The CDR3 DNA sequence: TGTGCCAGCAGCAGACTAGCGGGAGGGATCTACGAGCAGTACTTC.

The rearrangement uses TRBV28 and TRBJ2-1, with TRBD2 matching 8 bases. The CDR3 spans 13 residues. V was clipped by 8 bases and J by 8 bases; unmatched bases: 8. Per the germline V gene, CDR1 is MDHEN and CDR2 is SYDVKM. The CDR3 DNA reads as TGTGCCAGCTTCCCGGGAGGGCCGTATGAGCAGTTCTTC. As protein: CASFPGGPYEQFF.

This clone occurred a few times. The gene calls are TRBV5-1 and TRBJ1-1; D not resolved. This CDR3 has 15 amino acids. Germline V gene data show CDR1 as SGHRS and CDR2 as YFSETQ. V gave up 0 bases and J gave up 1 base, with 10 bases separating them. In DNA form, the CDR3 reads TGCGCCAGCAGCTTGGGGCGAGGACCGAACACTGAAGCTTTCTTT. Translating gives CASSLGRGPNTEAFF. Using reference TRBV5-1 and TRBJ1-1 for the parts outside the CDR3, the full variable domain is KAGVTQTPRYLIKTRGQQVTLSCSPISGHRSVSWYQQTPGQGLQFLFEYFSETQRNKGNFPGRFSGRQFSNSRSEMNVSTLELGDSALYLCASSLGRGPNTEAFFGQGTRLTVV.